The rows below give T cell receptor beta chains drawn from one sample of a study of blood T cell repertoires in COVID-19. Profiled with immunoSEQ multiplex PCR; TCRdb holds only in-frame clones, not every one. The data hold about 250,000 clones, with 70% to 75% observed a single time. The sequencing sample was made of peripheral blood. These receptors were obtained from a woman at least 80 years old with acute or convalescent COVID-19. CDR3s include the opening cysteine and the closing phenylalanine or tryptophan.

v_call: TRBV3-1/TRBV3-2
j_call: TRBJ2-1
cdr3_aa: CASSQEGLATHNEQFF

v_call: TRBV20-1
j_call: TRBJ1-1
cdr3_aa: CSASYGQGQTEAFF

v_call: TRBV19
j_call: TRBJ1-5
cdr3_aa: CASSDTGGEGQPQHF

v_call: TRBV7-2
j_call: TRBJ2-2
cdr3_aa: CASSLVGGALITGELFF

v_call: TRBV19
j_call: TRBJ1-5
cdr3_aa: CASRTGTNSNQPQHF

v_call: TRBV10-3
j_call: TRBJ2-7
cdr3_aa: CATSVQGTSGRNNEQYF

v_call: TRBV3-1/TRBV3-2
j_call: TRBJ2-6
cdr3_aa: CASSNYSGTGDHSGANVLTF

v_call: TRBV30
j_call: TRBJ2-3
cdr3_aa: CAGALAATSSTDTQYF

v_call: TRBV28
j_call: TRBJ2-7
cdr3_aa: CASSPPPGQSVGQYF

v_call: TRBV15
j_call: TRBJ1-1
cdr3_aa: CATRPQGTRDTEAFF

v_call: TRBV5-1
j_call: TRBJ1-1
cdr3_aa: CASSPGGSLRDTEAFF

v_call: TRBV18
j_call: TRBJ1-4
cdr3_aa: CASSPRIGQERSTNEKLFF

v_call: TRBV3-1/TRBV3-2
j_call: TRBJ2-7
cdr3_aa: CASSPTRLAAPLNYEQYF

v_call: TRBV7-3
j_call: TRBJ2-3
cdr3_aa: CASSLTEGDTDTQYF

v_call: TRBV29-1
j_call: TRBJ1-1
cdr3_aa: CSVYGVNTEAFF

v_call: TRBV2
j_call: TRBJ1-5
cdr3_aa: CASRGDREESNQPQHF

v_call: TRBV20-1
j_call: TRBJ1-2
cdr3_aa: CSATTSDGYTF

v_call: TRBV30
j_call: TRBJ1-2
cdr3_aa: CAWSVGDRAYGYTF

v_call: TRBV7-9
j_call: TRBJ1-6
cdr3_aa: CASSPGGPLKNSPLHF

v_call: TRBV19
j_call: TRBJ2-7
cdr3_aa: CASSMGQGYSYEQYF

v_call: TRBV2
j_call: TRBJ2-1
cdr3_aa: CASSGTSGNEQFF

v_call: TRBV5-1
j_call: TRBJ2-2
cdr3_aa: CASSFTGPMNTGELFF

v_call: TRBV4-3
j_call: TRBJ2-3
cdr3_aa: CASSQDSHSRDTQYF

v_call: TRBV15
j_call: TRBJ1-2
cdr3_aa: CATSRDKGARLNYGYTF

v_call: TRBV5-4
j_call: TRBJ2-2
cdr3_aa: CASSLASGGFGELFF